Sequencing of this T cell receptor (beta chain) was carried out in a study of identical twins. TCRdb redid the calling of the 5' RACE reads with MiXCR, one entry per CDR3 protein. The table lists some 500,000 distinct CDR3 sequences, roughly an eighth of them singletons. Germline CDR1 LNHNV, CDR2 YYDKDF (reference sequence). This CDR3 comprises 15 residues. V was shortened by 0 bases and J by 3 bases, with 12 bases between the two germline ends. These records were also assigned to another study, of yellow fever vaccine responses in identical twins.

The sequencing input was CD4+ T cells sorted from blood. This chain joins TRBV15 and TRBJ2-7; D may match TRBD1 or TRBD2 (5 bases each). This TCR came from a woman aged 18 to 35 in good health. For the CDR3, the DNA is TGTGCCACCAGCAGAGAAGCAGAGGGACGCTACGAGCAGTACTTC. This translates into CATSREAEGRYEQYF.